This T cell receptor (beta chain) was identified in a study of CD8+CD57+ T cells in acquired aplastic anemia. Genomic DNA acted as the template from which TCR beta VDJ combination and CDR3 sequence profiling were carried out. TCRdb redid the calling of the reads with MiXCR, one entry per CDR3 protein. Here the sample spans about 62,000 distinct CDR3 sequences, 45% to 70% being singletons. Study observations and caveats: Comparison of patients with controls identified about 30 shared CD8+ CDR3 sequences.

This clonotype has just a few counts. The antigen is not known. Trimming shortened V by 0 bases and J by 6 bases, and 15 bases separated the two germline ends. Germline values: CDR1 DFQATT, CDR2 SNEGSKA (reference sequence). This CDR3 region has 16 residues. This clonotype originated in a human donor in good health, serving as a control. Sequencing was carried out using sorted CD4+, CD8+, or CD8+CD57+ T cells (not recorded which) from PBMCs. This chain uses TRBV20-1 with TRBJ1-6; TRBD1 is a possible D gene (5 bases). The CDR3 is CSARDVTRVGNSPLHF. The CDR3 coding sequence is TGCAGTGCTAGAGACGTTACCAGGGTTGGTAATTCACCCCTCCACTTT.